Below, 28 T cell receptor beta chains from the same sample are listed, as sequenced in a study of identical twins. Each CDR3 protein is one row after TCRdb ran MiXCR on the 5' RACE reads. The sample consists of about 240,000 distinct CDR3 sequences, over 9.5% of them appearing once. These same records also appear under a second study, on yellow fever vaccine responses in identical twins.

The sequenced sample consisted of memory (CD45RO+) T cells sorted from blood. These receptors originate from a woman younger than 35 in good health.

The gene calls are TRBV29-1 and TRBJ2-4; 8 bases agree with TRBD2. The CDR3 is made up of 15 amino acids. Germline assignment: CDR1 SQVTM and CDR2 ANQGSEA. The junction had 6 bases not matched to a gene; V was cut back by 5 bases and J by 0 bases. CDR3 in DNA: TGCAGCGTTTCGGGAGGGAGCCTAGCCAAAAACATTCAGTACTTC. Amino acid sequence: CSVSGGSLAKNIQYF.

This chain connects TRBV4-2 to TRBJ2-7; TRBD2 aligns across 9 bases. The CDR3 loop spans 16 amino acids. V shed 1 base, J shed 7 bases, and the junction held 11 bases outside the gene matches. Germline values: CDR1 LGHNA, CDR2 YNFKEQ. Written as DNA, the CDR3 is TGTGCCAGCAGCCAAGTGCTGGGGACTAGCTTTGGGGAGCAGTACTTC. Its translation is CASSQVLGTSFGEQYF.

The rearrangement joins TRBV21-1 to TRBJ1-2; the table calls TRBD1, which could not be checked here. TRBV21-1 constitutes a pseudogene. The CDR3 extends over 16 amino acids. In DNA form, the CDR3 reads TGTGCCAGCAGCGAACCCCCGGGACAGGGTGTCTATGGCTACACCTTC. Residues: CASSEPPGQGVYGYTF.

Many counts were recorded for this clonotype. The chain joins TRBV12-3 or TRBV12-4 to TRBJ2-3, with D tentatively TRBD1 (6 bases). Deletions cut 5 bases from V and 6 bases from J, with 6 bases between. This CDR3 comprises 11 residues. CDR3 DNA sequence: TGTGCCAGCAGTAGGGGGGATACGCAGTATTTT. Translating gives CASSRGDTQYF.

The V and J genes are TRBV4-1 and TRBJ2-1; 14 bases line up with TRBD2. Germline V gene lookup returns CDR1 MGHRA and CDR2 YSYEKL. With V trimmed by 4 bases and J by 1 base, 21 bases remained unmatched. The CDR3 length is 23 residues. The CDR3 is CASSRWAPRGPGLAGGSYNEQFF. The CDR3 nucleotides read TGCGCCAGCAGCCGGTGGGCTCCAAGGGGGCCCGGACTAGCGGGAGGATCCTACAATGAGCAGTTCTTC.

This sequence joins TRBV7-9 and TRBJ1-4; 8 nucleotides line up with TRBD1. This CDR3 has 15 residues. J lost 8 bases, V lost 4 bases, and 9 bases had no gene match. Germline CDR1 and CDR2: SEHNR and FQNEAQ (reference sequence). The CDR3 nucleotides are TGTGCCAGCAGCTCGCGGACAGGGAGTAGGGAAAAACTGTTTTTT. As protein: CASSSRTGSREKLFF.

The chain links TRBV20-1 to TRBJ1-5; 7 bases are shared with TRBD1. The length of the CDR3 is 13 residues. V lost 6 bases and J lost 2; bases outside the gene matches: 4. Looked up from germline, CDR1 is DFQATT and CDR2 is SNEGSKA (reference sequence). The CDR3 sequence: CSAPGQGNQPQHF. As DNA, the CDR3 is TGCAGTGCCCCCGGACAGGGCAATCAGCCCCAGCATTTT.

This clonotype was found a few times. The rearrangement links TRBV5-1 to TRBJ2-5, with D perhaps matching TRBD2 (5 bases). The CDR3 consists of 18 residues. V was cut by 0 bases and J by 3 bases, with 21 bases left in between. Germline V CDR1 and CDR2: SGHRS, YFSETQ. The CDR3 is CASSLAWAGPKGEETQYF. The DNA for the CDR3 is TGCGCCAGCAGCTTGGCGTGGGCGGGTCCGAAGGGAGAAGAGACCCAGTACTTC.

This chain connects TRBV2 to TRBJ2-2, with TRBD1 identical over 9 bases. The CDR3 loop spans 16 amino acids. CDR1 is SNHLY, CDR2 FYNNEI, per germline. Germline trimming cut 6 bases from V and 6 bases from J; bases unmatched to any gene: 11. DNA for the CDR3: TGTGCCAGCAGGGATGCCACCGGGACAGGGTCCGGGGAGCTGTTTTTT. Protein: CASRDATGTGSGELFF.

J is TRBJ2-7 and V is TRBV20-1; D is uncertain. Between the trimmed V and J ends, which lost 6 bases and 2 bases, there was a span of 17 bases. Germline V gives CDR1 DFQATT, CDR2 SNEGSKA (reference sequence). The CDR3 contains 14 residues. The chain's CDR3 is CSASWMAGPYEQYF. CDR3 nucleotides: TGCAGTGCCAGTTGGATGGCAGGCCCCTACGAGCAGTACTTC.

Ten or more counts support this clonotype. The chain is built from TRBV28 and TRBJ2-1; TRBD2 is a possible D gene (5 bases). CDR3 length equals 14 residues. Germline assignment: CDR1 MDHEN and CDR2 SYDVKM. The V end lost 5 bases, the J end lost 7 bases, and 15 bases lay between the germline ends. The CDR3 DNA is TGTGCCAGCAGTCCATTCCTAGCCGTGAATGAGCAGTTCTTC. Translating gives CASSPFLAVNEQFF.

The chain employs TRBV7-2 and TRBJ1-1; 7 bases are a match to TRBD1. Unmatched junction bases numbered 6, after V lost 4 bases and J lost 4 bases. Germline assignment: CDR1 SGHTA and CDR2 FQGNSA. The CDR3 consists of 14 residues. The CDR3 nucleotides read TGTGCCAGCAGCTCACAGGGGTCTAGCACTGAAGCTTTCTTT. It specifies CASSSQGSSTEAFF.

The gene calls are TRBV7-2 and TRBJ2-3, with 8 bases identical to TRBD2. V trimming: 0 bases; J trimming: 5 bases; junction bases outside the gene matches: 4. The CDR3 spans 15 residues. Germline values: CDR1 SGHTA, CDR2 FQGNSA. The CDR3 region has the DNA TGTGCCAGCAGCTTAGCACTAGCGGCGGGAGATACGCAGTATTTT. This encodes CASSLALAAGDTQYF.

This clonotype was counted a few times. The rearrangement joins TRBV28 to TRBJ1-1; 7 bases align to TRBD1. Trimming took 5 bases from V and 4 from J; bases not matched to a gene: 13. The CDR3 extends over 16 amino acids. Germline CDR1 and CDR2: MDHEN and SYDVKM. As DNA, the CDR3 is TGTGCCAGCAGTCTTAAGCCGATCCACAGGGGCACTGAAGCTTTCTTT. Protein: CASSLKPIHRGTEAFF.

In this sample, this clonotype turned up many times. V is TRBV4-1 and J is TRBJ2-1; D remains ambiguous. The germline V gene encodes CDR1 MGHRA and CDR2 YSYEKL. This CDR3 is built from 17 residues. V lost 1 base and J lost 6, with 19 bases in between. Here the CDR3 reads CASSQVDLGFVFNEQFF. The CDR3 bases are TGCGCCAGCAGCCAAGTTGATCTTGGTTTTGTGTTCAATGAGCAGTTCTTC.

This clonotype was observed at least ten times. The rearrangement joins TRBV5-8 to TRBJ1-2, with D possibly matching TRBD1 (6 bases). Trimming cost V 0 bases and J 1 base, with 13 bases left between them. The CDR3 length is 16 residues. Per germline, CDR1 SGHTS and CDR2 YDEGEE. The CDR3 here is CASSLASQGINYGYTF. CDR3 nucleotides: TGTGCCAGCAGCTTGGCCTCTCAGGGGATTAACTATGGCTACACCTTC. The variable domain in full, completed from reference TRBV5-8 and TRBJ1-2, reads EAGVTQSPTHLIKTRGQQATLRCSPISGHTSVYWYQQALGLGLQFLLWYDEGEERNRGNFPPRFSGRQFPNYSSELNVNALELEDSALYLCASSLASQGINYGYTFGSGTRLTVV.

This clonotype turned up a few times. This sequence joins TRBV20-1 and TRBJ2-2; 7 bases fit TRBD2. CDR1 DFQATT and CDR2 SNEGSKA come from the germline V gene (reference sequence). This CDR3 has 17 residues. The V and J ends lost 0 bases and 4 bases, in that order; junction bases with no gene match: 11. The CDR3: CSAREAGGRRGTGELFF. As DNA, the CDR3 is TGCAGTGCTAGAGAGGCCGGGGGGAGAAGAGGCACCGGGGAGCTGTTTTTT.

In this sample, this clonotype turned up a few times. This rearrangement joins TRBV5-1 to TRBJ2-1; TRBD2 matches at 13 bases. Germline values: CDR1 SGHRS, CDR2 YFSETQ. The V and J ends lost 4 bases and 13 bases, in that order; junction bases with no gene match: 8. The CDR3 length is 14 residues. CDR3 sequence reads: CASSATSGGIDQFF. CDR3 DNA: TGCGCCAGCAGCGCGACTAGCGGGGGGATTGATCAGTTCTTC.

V gene TRBV18 combines with J gene TRBJ2-6; no clear D. The length of the CDR3 is 14 residues. The germline V gene encodes CDR1 KGHSH and CDR2 LQKENI. V lost 3 bases to trimming and J lost 1 base, with 4 bases between them. For the CDR3, the DNA is TGTGCCAGCTCACCTGTATCTGGGGCCAACGTCCTGACTTTC. Protein: CASSPVSGANVLTF.

The chain carries TRBV5-1 and TRBJ1-2; the match to TRBD1 covers 7 bases. Germline-derived CDR1 and CDR2 are SGHRS and YFSETQ. V lost 5 bases to trimming and J lost 8 bases; unmatched junction nucleotides: 6. This CDR3 spans 12 amino acids. The CDR3 here is CASSYDRVGYTF. The CDR3, as DNA: TGCGCCAGCAGTTATGACAGGGTCGGCTACACCTTC.

The chain combines TRBV9 with TRBJ1-1; 7 bases align to TRBD1. Germline trimming cut 4 bases from V and 8 bases from J; bases unmatched to any gene: 5. The CDR3 covers 12 residues. CDR1 SGDLS and CDR2 YYNGEE come from the germline V gene. CDR3 in DNA: TGTGCCAGCAGCTTGACAGGGTGGGAAGCTTTCTTT. It is translated as CASSLTGWEAFF. Looking up the rest from reference TRBV9 and TRBJ1-1 gives the full variable domain: DSGVTQTPKHLITATGQRVTLRCSPRSGDLSVYWYQQSLDQGLQFLIQYYNGEERAKGNILERFSAQQFPDLHSELNLSSLELGDSALYFCASSLTGWEAFFGQGTRLTVV.

This clonotype has a handful of counts. The chain is built from TRBV7-9 and TRBJ2-7; TRBD1 matches at 9 bases. The V segment lost 1 base and the J segment 5 bases; nucleotides outside the gene matches: 6. From germline, CDR1 is SEHNR and CDR2 FQNEAQ (reference sequence). This CDR3 spans 15 amino acids. The CDR3 region is CASSLVGTGSHEQYF. CDR3 nucleotide sequence: TGTGCCAGCAGCTTAGTGGGGACAGGGTCCCACGAGCAGTACTTC. Full variable domain (rest looked up from reference TRBV7-9 and TRBJ2-7): DTGVSQNPRHKITKRGQNVTFRCDPISEHNRLYWYRQTLGQGPEFLTYFQNEAQLEKSRLLSDRFSAERPKGSFSTLEIQRTEQGDSAMYLCASSLVGTGSHEQYFGPGTRLTVT.

To note about this clonotype: At one of its ends the junction is not consistent with the germline gene, which may arise from a read error. V and J are TRBV29-1 and TRBJ2-1, with D unresolved. This CDR3 has 12 amino acids. Germline CDR1 and CDR2: SQVTM and ANQGSEA. The CDR3 reads CSVEDGRNEQFF. CDR3 nucleotides: TGCAGCGTCGAAGACGGACGGAATGAGCAGTTCTTC.

This clonotype was recorded many times. This rearrangement joins TRBV5-1 to TRBJ2-3; 7 bases are shared with TRBD2. Trimming at V came to 3 bases and at J to 2 bases, leaving 6 bases not matched to a gene. Germline values: CDR1 SGHRS, CDR2 YFSETQ. The CDR3 runs to 15 residues. The CDR3: CASSYLAAATDTQYF. DNA for the CDR3: TGCGCCAGCAGCTACCTAGCGGCCGCCACAGATACGCAGTATTTT.

This clonotype was counted at least ten times. This chain joins TRBV10-3 and TRBJ2-3; TRBD1 agrees at 8 bases. V was pared by 9 bases and J by 6 bases, with 8 bases of the junction left unmatched. Germline V gene lookup returns CDR1 ENHRY and CDR2 SYGVKD. The CDR3 has 13 amino acids. DNA of the CDR3: TGTGCCATGGGACAGGTCTCGGGGGATACGCAGTATTTT. It yields the protein CAMGQVSGDTQYF.

The chain joins TRBV20-1 to TRBJ1-2, with a tentative D call TRBD1 (5 bases). The CDR3 has 12 amino acids. V lost 3 bases, J lost 7 bases, and 12 bases lay in between. Germline V gives CDR1 DFQATT, CDR2 SNEGSKA (reference sequence). DNA of the CDR3: TGCAGTGCTAGGAGGGACGGCGGTGGCTACACCTTC. It codes for CSARRDGGGYTF.

The chain carries TRBV3-1 and TRBJ2-5, with 16 positions matching TRBD2. Germline V gene sequence: CDR1 LGHDT, CDR2 YNNKEL (reference sequence). The CDR3 contains 16 residues. V shed 4 bases, J shed 4 bases, and the junction held 3 bases outside the gene matches. This CDR3 reads CASSPGTSGRAETQYF. The CDR3 DNA sequence: TGTGCCAGCAGCCCCGGGACTAGCGGGAGGGCAGAGACCCAGTACTTC.

V and J are TRBV20-1 and TRBJ2-3, with 10 bases fitting TRBD2. With 3 bases clipped from V and 0 bases from J, the junction kept 9 bases outside the gene matches. CDR1 DFQATT and CDR2 SNEGSKA come from the germline V gene (reference sequence). The CDR3 consists of 17 residues. Here the CDR3 DNA reads TGCAGTGCTAGTCTACTAGCGGGACCTACTAGCACAGATACGCAGTATTTT. Translation gives CSASLLAGPTSTDTQYF.